This TCR beta chain comes out of a study of T-cell reconstitution after alpha-beta-depleted transplantation in children. Preparation of the TCRbeta library used unique molecular identifiers. In TCRdb, the PCR reads were re-called with MiXCR into one record per CDR3 protein. The data show a few hundred thousand distinct CDR3 sequences, 43% seen once. This CDR3 is built from 15 residues. Germline lookup yields CDR1 MNHNS and CDR2 SASEGT. V shed 6 bases and J shed 4 bases, with 18 bases lying between them. About this clonotype: As yet, its antigen is unknown.

Regarding the study as a whole: Counts and diversity of T cells one year after transplant came mostly from newly produced T cells.

The source was PBMCs, collected before TCRalphabeta/CD19-depleted stem cell transplant. The TCR sequence derives from a girl aged 2 to 9 with aplastic anemia, due to receive a stem cell transplant. The chain combines TRBV6-1 with TRBJ1-1; a possible D gene is TRBD1 (6 bases). Here the CDR3 DNA reads TGTGCCAGCAGCCGACCGGGGGGGGCCGGCACTGAAGCTTTCTTT. Amino acid sequence: CASSRPGGAGTEAFF.